One sample yielded the 7 T cell receptor beta chains listed below, sequenced in a study of technical replicates of blood from a handful of donors. Assay used: immunoSEQ multiplex PCR; TCRdb lists only in-frame clones, some missing. The repertoire has about 70,000 clones, just under 95% of them found once; the top ten carry 0.3% to 0.45%. Sequences were obtained from T cells isolated from PBMCs. The receptor set was obtained from a human donor in good health.

The chain couples TRBV5-1 to TRBJ2-5, with TRBD1 as a possible D gene (6 bases). The V gene's germline CDR1 is SGHRS and CDR2 YFSETQ. The CDR3 spans 14 residues. The germline V and J ends were trimmed by 3 bases and 2 bases, with 11 bases remaining between them. The DNA for the CDR3 is TGCGCCAGCAGCTCCCCTGGACAGCAAGAGACCCAGTACTTC. Residues: CASSSPGQQETQYF. Full variable domain (outside the CDR3, taken from reference TRBV5-1 and TRBJ2-5): KAGVTQTPRYLIKTRGQQVTLSCSPISGHRSVSWYQQTPGQGLQFLFEYFSETQRNKGNFPGRFSGRQFSNSRSEMNVSTLELGDSALYLCASSSPGQQETQYFGPGTRLLVL.

V usage is TRBV5-1 and J usage is TRBJ2-2; D gene uncertain. V gave up 3 bases and J gave up 5 bases, with 20 bases separating them. The CDR3 extends over 17 amino acids. The germline V gene encodes CDR1 SGHRS and CDR2 YFSETQ. The CDR3 DNA sequence: TGCGCCAGCAGCTCTGCGACCTATTCTAGTATAACCGGGGAGCTGTTTTTT. This translates into CASSSATYSSITGELFF.

Worth noting for this clone: The junction and the germline gene differ at one end; a read error may be behind it. This chain connects TRBV10-3 to TRBJ2-7, with 9 nucleotides matching TRBD1. Germline lookup yields CDR1 ENHRY and CDR2 SYGVKD. The CDR3 extends over 14 amino acids. This chain's CDR3 is CAISESRDRVEADF. CDR3 nucleotides: TGTGCCATCAGTGAATCCCGGGACAGGGTAGAGGCGGACTTC.

The V and J genes are TRBV9 and TRBJ2-7, with TRBD1 matching 8 bases. This CDR3 has 15 amino acids. Germline V CDR1 and CDR2: SGDLS, YYNGEE. The trim removed 0 bases at V and 3 bases at J, leaving 5 bases unmatched. CDR3 sequence: CASSVGTGNFYEQYF. The CDR3 nucleotides are TGTGCCAGCAGCGTAGGGACAGGGAATTTCTACGAGCAGTACTTC.

The genes are TRBV6-1 and TRBJ2-2, with 8 bases that match TRBD2. The V gene end was trimmed by 5 bases and the J gene end by 1 base; junction bases not matched to a gene: 3. The CDR3 is 15 amino acids. CDR1 and CDR2 from the germline V gene are MNHNS and SASEGT. The CDR3 protein is CASSQTSGNTGELFF. DNA for the CDR3: TGTGCCAGCAGTCAAACTAGCGGGAACACCGGGGAGCTGTTTTTT.

This chain's CDR3 is CASSLAGGPSDTQYF. In DNA, the CDR3 is TGTGCCAGCAGTCTAGCGGGAGGGCCTTCAGATACGCAGTATTTT. V gene TRBV2 combines with J gene TRBJ2-3, with TRBD2 matching over 12 bases. The V segment lost 5 bases and the J segment 4 bases; nucleotides outside the gene matches: 4. CDR1 and CDR2 (germline): SNHLY, FYNNEI. The CDR3 contains 15 residues.

This clone occurred once. DNA for the CDR3: TGTGCCAGCGGGACTAGCGCCGATGGGGATAATGAGCAGTTCTTC. Translation: CASGTSADGDNEQFF. The chain carries TRBV2 and TRBJ2-1, with 10 bases that match TRBD2. V lost 8 bases, J lost 7 bases, and 11 bases stayed unmatched. Germline CDR1 and CDR2: SNHLY and FYNNEI. CDR3 size: 15 residues.